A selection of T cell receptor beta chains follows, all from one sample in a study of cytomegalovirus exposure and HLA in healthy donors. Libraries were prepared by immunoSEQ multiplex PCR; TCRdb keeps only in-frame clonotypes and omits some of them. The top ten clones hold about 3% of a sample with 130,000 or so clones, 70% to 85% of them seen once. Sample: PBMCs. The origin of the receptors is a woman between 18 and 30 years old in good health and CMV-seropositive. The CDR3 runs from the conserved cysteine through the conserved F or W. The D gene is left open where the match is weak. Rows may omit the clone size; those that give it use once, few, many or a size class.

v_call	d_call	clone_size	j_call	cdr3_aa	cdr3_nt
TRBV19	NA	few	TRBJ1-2	CATRQDNYGYTF	TGTGCCACGAGACAGGATAACTATGGCTACACCTTC
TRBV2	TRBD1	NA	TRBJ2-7	CASSEDRGSLYEQYF	TGTGCCAGCAGTGAGGACAGGGGATCCCTATACGAGCAGTACTTC
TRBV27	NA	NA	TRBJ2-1	CASSLGGGHEQFF	TGTGCCAGCAGTTTAGGCGGGGGCCATGAGCAGTTCTTC
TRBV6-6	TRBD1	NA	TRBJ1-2	CASSYSSGGVDGYTF	TGTGCCAGCAGTTACTCCTCAGGGGGAGTAGATGGCTACACCTTC
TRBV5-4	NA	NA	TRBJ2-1	CASIGGGGTREQFF	TGTGCCAGCATAGGGGGCGGGGGGACACGTGAGCAGTTCTTC
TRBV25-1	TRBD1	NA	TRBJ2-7	CASSELRGDRAGLYEQYF	TGTGCCAGCAGTGAACTACGGGGGGACAGGGCAGGCCTCTACGAGCAGTACTTC
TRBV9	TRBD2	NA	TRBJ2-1	CASSPSGLVFSDEQFF	TGTGCCAGCAGCCCCTCCGGACTAGTTTTTTCTGATGAGCAGTTCTTC
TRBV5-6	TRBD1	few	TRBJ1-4	CASSYGTANEKLFF	TGTGCCAGCAGCTACGGGACAGCGAATGAAAAACTGTTTTTT
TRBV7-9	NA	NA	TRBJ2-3	CASSFAVTAGRDTDTQYF	TGTGCCAGCAGCTTCGCCGTCACTGCGGGCCGGGACACAGATACGCAGTATTTT
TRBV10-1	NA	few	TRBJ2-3	CASSRGTDTQYF	TGCGCCAGCAGTCGGGGAACAGATACGCAGTATTTT
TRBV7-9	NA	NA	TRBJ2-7	CASSSKDSYEQYF	TGTGCCAGCAGCTCGAAGGACAGCTACGAGCAGTACTTC
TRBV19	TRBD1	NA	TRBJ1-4	CASSASGGAREKLFF	TGTGCCAGTAGTGCCTCAGGGGGCGCAAGGGAAAAACTGTTTTTT
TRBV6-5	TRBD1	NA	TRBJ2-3	CASLDRGRTDTQYF	TGTGCCAGCTTGGACAGGGGGCGAACAGATACGCAGTATTTT
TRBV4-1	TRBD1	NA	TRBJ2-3	CASSPGQGTTDTQYF	TGCGCCAGCAGCCCGGGACAGGGAACCACAGATACGCAGTATTTT
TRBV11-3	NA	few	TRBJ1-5	CASSLDCKPQHF	TGTGCCAGCAGCTTAGATTGTAAGCCCCAGCATTTT
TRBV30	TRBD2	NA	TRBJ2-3	CAWGETGTSGDTQYF	TGTGCCTGGGGGGAAACCGGGACTAGCGGAGATACGCAGTATTTT
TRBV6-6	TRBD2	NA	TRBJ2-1	CASSYDWNGGENEQFF	TGTGCCAGCAGTTACGACTGGAACGGGGGGGAGAATGAGCAGTTCTTC
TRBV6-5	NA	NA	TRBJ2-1	CASGRWNEQFF	TGTGCCAGCGGCAGGTGGAATGAGCAGTTCTTC
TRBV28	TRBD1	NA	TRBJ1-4	CASMGQGEEKLFF	TGTGCCAGTATGGGACAGGGAGAAGAAAAACTGTTTTTT
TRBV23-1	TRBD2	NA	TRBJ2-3	CASSPGGLAGLIDTQYF	TGCGCCAGCAGTCCGGGAGGGCTAGCGGGGTTGATAGATACGCAGTATTTT
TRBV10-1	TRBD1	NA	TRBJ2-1	CASSVGRDRGRNEQFF	TGCGCCAGCAGTGTGGGTCGGGACAGGGGGAGGAATGAGCAGTTCTTC
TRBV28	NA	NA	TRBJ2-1	CATIRGALGEQFF	TGTGCGACCATCAGGGGGGCCTTAGGCGAGCAGTTCTTC
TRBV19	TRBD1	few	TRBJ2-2	CASSMRDRETGELFF	TGTGCCAGTAGTATGCGGGACAGGGAGACCGGGGAGCTGTTTTTT
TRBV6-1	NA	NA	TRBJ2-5	CASSVSQGETQYF	TGTGCCAGCAGCGTTTCGCAGGGGGAGACCCAGTACTTC
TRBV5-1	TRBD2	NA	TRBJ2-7	CASSFGGVAYEQYF	TGCGCCAGCAGCTTCGGGGGGGTCGCCTACGAGCAGTACTTC
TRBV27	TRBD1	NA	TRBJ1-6	CASSRNRGVDSPLHF	TGTGCCAGCAGTAGAAACAGGGGAGTAGATTCACCCCTCCACTTT
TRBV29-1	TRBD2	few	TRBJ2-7	CSVVGGGGVYEQYF	TGCAGCGTCGTCGGGGGGGGTGGCGTATACGAGCAGTACTTC
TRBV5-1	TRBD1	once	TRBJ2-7	CASSRGQGPYEQYF	TGCGCCAGCAGCCGGGGACAGGGCCCCTACGAGCAGTACTTC
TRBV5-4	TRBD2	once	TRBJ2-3	CASSLTSGGAADTQYF	TGTGCCAGCAGCTTGACTAGCGGGGGGGCTGCAGATACGCAGTATTTT
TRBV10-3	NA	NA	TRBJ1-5	CAISDGGFSNQPQHF	TGTGCCATCAGTGATGGCGGCTTTAGCAATCAGCCCCAGCATTTT
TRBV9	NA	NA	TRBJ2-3	CASSVYRDTDTQYF	TGTGCCAGCAGCGTTTACAGGGACACAGATACGCAGTATTTT